The TCR beta chain described here comes from a study of spatial heterogeneity in lung cancer. Study results and caveats: Blood carried ubiquitous expanded tumor TCRs more at resection than follow-up.

Via MiXCR, TCRdb re-called the 5' RACE reads, giving one row per CDR3 protein. The table shows around 24,000 distinct CDR3 sequences, with 7% occurring only once. This clonotype was picked up a small number of times. Its cognate antigen is unknown. Time point described: sample taken at primary tumor resection. CDR3 length equals 13 residues. V was trimmed by 3 bases and J by 1 base, leaving 6 bases between them. The TCR sequence derives from a male donor with early-stage non-small cell lung cancer. The rearrangement links TRBV12-3 or TRBV12-4 to TRBJ1-2, with D possibly matching TRBD1 (5 bases). The sequences come from PBMCs, collected at surgery. This chain's CDR3 is CASSLGGNYGYTF. The CDR3 DNA reads TGTGCCAGCAGTTTGGGGGGTAACTATGGCTACACCTTC.